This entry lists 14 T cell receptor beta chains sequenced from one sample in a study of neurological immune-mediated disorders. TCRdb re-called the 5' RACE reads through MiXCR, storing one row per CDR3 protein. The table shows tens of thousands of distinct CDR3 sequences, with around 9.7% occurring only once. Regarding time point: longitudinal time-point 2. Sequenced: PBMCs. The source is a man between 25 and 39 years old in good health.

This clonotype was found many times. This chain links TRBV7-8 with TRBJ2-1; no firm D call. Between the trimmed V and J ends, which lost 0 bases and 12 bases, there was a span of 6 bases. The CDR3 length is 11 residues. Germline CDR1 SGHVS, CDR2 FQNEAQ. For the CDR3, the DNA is TGTGCCAGCAGCTTAGCCGGCGGGCAGTTCTTC. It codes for CASSLAGGQFF.

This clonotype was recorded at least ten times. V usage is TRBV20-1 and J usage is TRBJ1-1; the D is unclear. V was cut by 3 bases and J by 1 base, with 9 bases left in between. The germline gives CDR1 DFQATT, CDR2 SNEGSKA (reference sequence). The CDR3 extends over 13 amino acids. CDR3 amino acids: CSASSSRNTEAFF. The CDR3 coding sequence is TGCAGTGCTAGCTCCAGTAGGAACACTGAAGCTTTCTTT.

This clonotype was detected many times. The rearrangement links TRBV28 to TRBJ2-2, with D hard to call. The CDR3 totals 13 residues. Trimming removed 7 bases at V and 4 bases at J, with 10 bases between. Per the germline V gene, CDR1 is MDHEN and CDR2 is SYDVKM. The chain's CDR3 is CASTVTGTGELFF. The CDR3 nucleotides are TGTGCCAGCACCGTAACGGGCACCGGGGAGCTGTTTTTT.

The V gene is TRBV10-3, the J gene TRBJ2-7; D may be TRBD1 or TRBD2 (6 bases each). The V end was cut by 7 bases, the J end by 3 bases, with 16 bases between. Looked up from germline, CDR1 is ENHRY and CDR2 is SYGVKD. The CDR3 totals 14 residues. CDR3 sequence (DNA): TGTGCCATCACCAACCGGGGGCCAGACTACGAGCAGTACTTC. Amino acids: CAITNRGPDYEQYF.

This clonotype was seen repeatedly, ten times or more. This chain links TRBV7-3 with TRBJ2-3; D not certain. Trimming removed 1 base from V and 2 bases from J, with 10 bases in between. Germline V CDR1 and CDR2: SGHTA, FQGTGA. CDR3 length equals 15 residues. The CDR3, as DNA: TGTGCCAGCAGCTTAAGGGGTCAGACCACAGATACGCAGTATTTT. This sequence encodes CASSLRGQTTDTQYF.

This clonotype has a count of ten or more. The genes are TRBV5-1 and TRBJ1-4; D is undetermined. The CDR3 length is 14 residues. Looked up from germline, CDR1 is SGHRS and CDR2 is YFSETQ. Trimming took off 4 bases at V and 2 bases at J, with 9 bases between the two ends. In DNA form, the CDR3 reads TGCGCCAGCAGCGGTGGGATGACTAATGAAAAACTGTTTTTT. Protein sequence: CASSGGMTNEKLFF.

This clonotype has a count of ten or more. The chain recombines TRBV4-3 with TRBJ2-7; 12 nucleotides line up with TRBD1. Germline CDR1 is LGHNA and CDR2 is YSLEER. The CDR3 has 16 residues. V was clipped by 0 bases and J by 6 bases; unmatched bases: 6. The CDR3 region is CASSQDPGTGGGEQYF. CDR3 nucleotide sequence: TGCGCCAGCAGCCAAGATCCCGGGACAGGGGGCGGCGAGCAGTACTTC.

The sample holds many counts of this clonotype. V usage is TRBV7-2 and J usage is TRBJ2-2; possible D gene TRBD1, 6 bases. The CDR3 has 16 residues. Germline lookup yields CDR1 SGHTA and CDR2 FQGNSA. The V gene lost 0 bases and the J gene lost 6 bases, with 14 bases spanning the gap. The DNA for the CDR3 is TGTGCCAGCAGCTTAGCATGGGGGCAGGGACCCGGGGAGCTGTTTTTT. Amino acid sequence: CASSLAWGQGPGELFF.

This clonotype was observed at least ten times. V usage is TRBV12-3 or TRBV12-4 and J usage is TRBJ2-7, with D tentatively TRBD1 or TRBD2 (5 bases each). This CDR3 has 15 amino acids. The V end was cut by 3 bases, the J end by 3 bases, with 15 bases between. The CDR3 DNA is TGTGCCAGCAGTTTTGCCCCGGGGCAAGGCTACGAGCAGTACTTC. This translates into CASSFAPGQGYEQYF.

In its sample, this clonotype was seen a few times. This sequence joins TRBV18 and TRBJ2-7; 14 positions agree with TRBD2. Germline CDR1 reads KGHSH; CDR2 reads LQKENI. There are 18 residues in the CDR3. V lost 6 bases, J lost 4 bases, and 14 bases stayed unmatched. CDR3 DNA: TGTGCCAGCTCCCGGAGTGGACTAGCGGGAGGCCCCGGATACGAGCAGTACTTC. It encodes CASSRSGLAGGPGYEQYF.

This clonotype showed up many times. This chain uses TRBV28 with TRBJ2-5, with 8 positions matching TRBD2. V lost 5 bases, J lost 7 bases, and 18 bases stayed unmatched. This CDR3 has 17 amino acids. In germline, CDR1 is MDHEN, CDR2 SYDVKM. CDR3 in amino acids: CASSPSGSGGTRWTQYF. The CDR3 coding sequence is TGTGCCAGCAGTCCCTCCGGGAGCGGGGGAACTAGGTGGACCCAGTACTTC.

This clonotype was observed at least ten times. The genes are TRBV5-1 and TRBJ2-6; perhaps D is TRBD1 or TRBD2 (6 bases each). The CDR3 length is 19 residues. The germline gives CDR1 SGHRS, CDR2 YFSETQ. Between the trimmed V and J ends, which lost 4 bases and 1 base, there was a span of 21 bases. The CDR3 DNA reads TGCGCCAGCAGCGCAGGATTAGGGGGGCTGGAGTCTGGGGCCAACGTCCTGACTTTC. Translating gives CASSAGLGGLESGANVLTF.

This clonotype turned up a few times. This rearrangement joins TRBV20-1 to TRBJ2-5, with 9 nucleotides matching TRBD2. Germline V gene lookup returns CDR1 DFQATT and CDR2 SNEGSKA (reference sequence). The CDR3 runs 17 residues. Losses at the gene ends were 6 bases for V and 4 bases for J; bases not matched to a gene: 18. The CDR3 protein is CSAPPASGMVFRETQYF. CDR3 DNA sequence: TGCAGTGCCCCCCCGGCTAGCGGGATGGTTTTCCGAGAGACCCAGTACTTC.

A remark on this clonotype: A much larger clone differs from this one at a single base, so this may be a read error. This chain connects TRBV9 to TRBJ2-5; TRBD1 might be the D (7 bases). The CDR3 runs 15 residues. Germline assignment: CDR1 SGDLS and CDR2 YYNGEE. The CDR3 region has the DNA TGTGCCGGCAGCGTAGGGGGCCAGGGACTTGAGACCCAGTACTTC. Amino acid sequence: CAGSVGGQGLETQYF.